This is a list of T cell receptor beta chains from one sample in a study of blood T cell repertoires in COVID-19. Profiling relied on immunoSEQ multiplex PCR, and the TCRdb table lists in-frame clones only, not all of them. The sample has approximately 300,000 clones; 75% to 90% are singletons. The sequencing sample was made of PBMCs or T cells enriched from blood (not recorded which). These receptors were collected from a woman aged 25 to 39 who had recovered from COVID-19. CDR3s include the opening cysteine and the closing phenylalanine or tryptophan. A D gene is named only where the DNA matches it firmly. The size field is filled for only some rows; it gives once, few, many or a size class.

j_gene: TRBJ2-2
d_gene: TRBD2
v_gene: TRBV3-1/TRBV3-2
abundance: -
len: 22
CDR3nt: TGTGCCAGCAGCCAAGGCGGAAGGGGCCCCTACCAACGCGGGGGGGACACCGGGGAGCTGTTTTTT
CDR3aa: CASSQGGRGPYQRGGDTGELFF

j_gene: TRBJ1-2
d_gene: -
v_gene: TRBV11-1
abundance: -
len: 12
CDR3nt: TGTGCCAGCAGCTTTTGGGGCAATGGCTACACCTTC
CDR3aa: CASSFWGNGYTF

j_gene: TRBJ2-2
d_gene: -
v_gene: TRBV2
abundance: few
len: 14
CDR3nt: TGTGCCAGCAGTCTGACAGCGAACACCGGGGAGCTGTTTTTT
CDR3aa: CASSLTANTGELFF

j_gene: TRBJ2-7
d_gene: TRBD1
v_gene: TRBV29-1
abundance: -
len: 13
CDR3nt: TGCAGCGTGATCCGGGACAGCTCCTACGAGCAGTACTTC
CDR3aa: CSVIRDSSYEQYF

j_gene: TRBJ2-1
d_gene: -
v_gene: TRBV7-3
abundance: once
len: 13
CDR3nt: TGTGCCAGCAGCCCCTCCCTCCGAGGTGAGCAGTTCTTC
CDR3aa: CASSPSLRGEQFF

j_gene: TRBJ1-4
d_gene: TRBD1
v_gene: TRBV7-9
abundance: -
len: 14
CDR3nt: TGTGCCAGCAGCTTAGCGGCAGGGGGAGAAAAACTGTTTTTT
CDR3aa: CASSLAAGGEKLFF

j_gene: TRBJ1-1
d_gene: -
v_gene: TRBV5-1
abundance: -
len: 13
CDR3nt: TGCGCCAGCAGCTTGGGAGGGAAGACTGAAGCTTTCTTT
CDR3aa: CASSLGGKTEAFF

j_gene: TRBJ1-2
d_gene: TRBD1
v_gene: TRBV5-1
abundance: few
len: 15
CDR3nt: TGCGCCAGCAGCTTGGAGGGACAGGATTCCTATGGCTACACCTTC
CDR3aa: CASSLEGQDSYGYTF

j_gene: TRBJ1-2
d_gene: -
v_gene: TRBV11-2
abundance: -
len: 17
CDR3nt: TGTGCCAGCAGCTTAGCAGGAGGAGGCACCCCGGGGGAGAGCTACACCTTC
CDR3aa: CASSLAGGGTPGESYTF

j_gene: TRBJ2-7
d_gene: TRBD2
v_gene: TRBV9
abundance: -
len: 16
CDR3nt: TGTGCCAGCAGCGTAGGGGGACTAGCGGGAGGATCCGAGCAGTACTTC
CDR3aa: CASSVGGLAGGSEQYF

j_gene: TRBJ1-1
d_gene: -
v_gene: TRBV19
abundance: -
len: 15
CDR3nt: TGTGCCAGTACCCGGACAGTAGGAGTGAACACTGAAGCTTTCTTT
CDR3aa: CASTRTVGVNTEAFF

j_gene: TRBJ2-5
d_gene: -
v_gene: TRBV7-6
abundance: -
len: 15
CDR3nt: TGTGCCAGCCGCGAACAGGCTAACAGAGGAGAGACCCAGTACTTC
CDR3aa: CASREQANRGETQYF

j_gene: TRBJ2-5
d_gene: TRBD2
v_gene: TRBV24-1
abundance: -
len: 16
CDR3nt: TGTGCCACCAGTGATTTTCAGCGGGGGACGCAAGAGACCCAGTACTTC
CDR3aa: CATSDFQRGTQETQYF

j_gene: TRBJ1-1
d_gene: -
v_gene: TRBV5-4
abundance: -
len: 15
CDR3nt: TGTGCCAGCAGCTTAAGCAGCGCGGGTAACACTGAAGCTTTCTTT
CDR3aa: CASSLSSAGNTEAFF

j_gene: TRBJ2-3
d_gene: TRBD2
v_gene: TRBV5-1
abundance: -
len: 16
CDR3nt: TGCGCCAGTGGACTAGCGGGAGTCTCGGAAGCAGATACGCAGTATTTT
CDR3aa: CASGLAGVSEADTQYF

j_gene: TRBJ2-3
d_gene: -
v_gene: TRBV7-9
abundance: -
len: 14
CDR3nt: TGTGCCAGCAGCTTAGCTCCAGTCACAGATACGCAGTATTTT
CDR3aa: CASSLAPVTDTQYF

j_gene: TRBJ1-2
d_gene: TRBD1
v_gene: TRBV7-9
abundance: -
len: 14
CDR3nt: TGTGCCAGCAGCTTAGCCACAGGGGAGGACGGCTACACCTTC
CDR3aa: CASSLATGEDGYTF

j_gene: TRBJ2-5
d_gene: -
v_gene: TRBV21-1
abundance: once
len: 14
CDR3nt: TGTGCCAGCATCTTAAGGACAGGGCAAGAGACCCAGTACTTC
CDR3aa: CASILRTGQETQYF

j_gene: TRBJ1-2
d_gene: TRBD1
v_gene: TRBV29-1
abundance: -
len: 14
CDR3nt: TGCAGCGTTGAAGGGACAGGGATGTACTATGGCTACACCTTC
CDR3aa: CSVEGTGMYYGYTF